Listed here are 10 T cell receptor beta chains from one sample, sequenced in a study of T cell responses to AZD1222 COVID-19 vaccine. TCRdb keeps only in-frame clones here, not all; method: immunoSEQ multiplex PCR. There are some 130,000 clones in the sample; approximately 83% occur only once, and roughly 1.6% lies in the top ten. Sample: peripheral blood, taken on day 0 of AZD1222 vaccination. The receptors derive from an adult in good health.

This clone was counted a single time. The CDR3 region is CASWKVYGYTF. In DNA, the CDR3 is TGTGCCTCCTGGAAGGTCTATGGCTACACCTTC. This rearrangement joins TRBV30 to TRBJ1-2; D not resolved. The CDR3 covers 11 residues. Trimming cost V 7 bases and J 4 bases, with 10 bases left between them. Germline CDR1 is GTSNPN and CDR2 is SVGIG (reference sequence).

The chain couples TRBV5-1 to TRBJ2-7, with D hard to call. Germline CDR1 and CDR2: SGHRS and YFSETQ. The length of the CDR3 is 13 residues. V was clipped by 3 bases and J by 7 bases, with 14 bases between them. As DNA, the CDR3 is TGCGCCAGCAGCTCAGGACGGAGCCTGGAGCAGTACTTC. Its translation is CASSSGRSLEQYF.

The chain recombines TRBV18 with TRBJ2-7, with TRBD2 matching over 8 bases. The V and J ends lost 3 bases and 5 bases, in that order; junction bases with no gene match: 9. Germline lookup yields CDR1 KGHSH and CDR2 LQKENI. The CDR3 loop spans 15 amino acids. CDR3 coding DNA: TGTGCCAGCTCACCCTTCGGGGGGGCAAGCGACGAGCAGTACTTC. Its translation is CASSPFGGASDEQYF.

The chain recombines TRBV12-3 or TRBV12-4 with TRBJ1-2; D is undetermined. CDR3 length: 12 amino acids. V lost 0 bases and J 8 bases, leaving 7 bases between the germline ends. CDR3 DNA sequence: TGTGCCAGCAGTTTAGCGCGTGGGGGCTACACCTTC. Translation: CASSLARGGYTF.

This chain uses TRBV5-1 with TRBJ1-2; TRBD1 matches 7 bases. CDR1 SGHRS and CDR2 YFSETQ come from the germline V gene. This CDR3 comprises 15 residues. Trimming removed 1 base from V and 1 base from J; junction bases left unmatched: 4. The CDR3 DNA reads TGCGCCAGCAGCTTGACAGGGGTCATTAACTATGGCTACACCTTC. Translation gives CASSLTGVINYGYTF.

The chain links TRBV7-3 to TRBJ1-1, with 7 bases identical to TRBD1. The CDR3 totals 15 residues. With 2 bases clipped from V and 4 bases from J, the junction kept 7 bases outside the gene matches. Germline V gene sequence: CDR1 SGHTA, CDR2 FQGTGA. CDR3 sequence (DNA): TGTGCCAGCAGCTTAGCGAGGGGGCTTGGCACTGAAGCTTTCTTT. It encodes CASSLARGLGTEAFF.

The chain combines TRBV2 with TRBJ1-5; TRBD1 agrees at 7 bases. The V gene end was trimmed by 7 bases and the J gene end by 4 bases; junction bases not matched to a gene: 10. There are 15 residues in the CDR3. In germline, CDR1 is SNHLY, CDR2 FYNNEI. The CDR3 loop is CASTPDRERNQPQHF. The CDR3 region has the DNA TGTGCCAGCACCCCCGACAGGGAGAGGAATCAGCCCCAGCATTTT.

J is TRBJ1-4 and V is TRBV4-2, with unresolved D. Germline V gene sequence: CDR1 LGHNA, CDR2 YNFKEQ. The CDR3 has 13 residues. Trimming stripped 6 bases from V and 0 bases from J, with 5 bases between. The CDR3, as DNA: TGTGCCAGCAGGGTTACAACTAATGAAAAACTGTTTTTT. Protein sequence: CASRVTTNEKLFF.

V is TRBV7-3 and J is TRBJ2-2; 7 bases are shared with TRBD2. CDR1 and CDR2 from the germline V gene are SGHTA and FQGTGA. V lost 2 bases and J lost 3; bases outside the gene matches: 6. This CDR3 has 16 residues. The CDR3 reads CASSLQGTTYTGELFF. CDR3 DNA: TGTGCCAGCAGCTTACAAGGGACTACCTACACCGGGGAGCTGTTTTTT.

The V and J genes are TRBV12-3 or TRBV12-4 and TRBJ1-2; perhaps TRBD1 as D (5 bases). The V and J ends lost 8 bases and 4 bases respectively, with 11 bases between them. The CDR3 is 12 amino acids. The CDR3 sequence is CASLQGIYGYTF. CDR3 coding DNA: TGTGCCAGCCTGCAGGGAATCTATGGCTACACCTTC.